This T cell receptor (beta chain) came from a study of prognosis after radiotherapy for stage I lung cancer. Using two-round multiplex PCR, the authors amplified TCR beta CDR3 from genomic DNA. First-round PCR, the initial amplification, used primers specific to each TRBV and TRBJ gene. TCRdb passed the multiplex PCR reads through MiXCR, listing each CDR3 protein once. Among roughly 38,000 distinct CDR3 sequences listed, 24% were seen once. This clonotype has a count of ten or more. The germline V gene encodes CDR1 MNHEY and CDR2 SVGAGI. This CDR3 region has 15 residues. Trimming cost V 2 bases and J 9 bases; bases outside gene matches: 12.

The receptor comes from a donor of 50 years or more with non-small cell lung cancer. Sequenced material: PBMCs, taken before or after stereotactic body radiation therapy (not recorded which). This chain connects TRBV6-5 to TRBJ1-1; TRBD1 matches at 7 bases. CDR3 in DNA: TGTGCCAGCAGTTACGGGGTAGACGGGACAGAGAAAGCTTTCTTT. Amino acid sequence: CASSYGVDGTEKAFF.